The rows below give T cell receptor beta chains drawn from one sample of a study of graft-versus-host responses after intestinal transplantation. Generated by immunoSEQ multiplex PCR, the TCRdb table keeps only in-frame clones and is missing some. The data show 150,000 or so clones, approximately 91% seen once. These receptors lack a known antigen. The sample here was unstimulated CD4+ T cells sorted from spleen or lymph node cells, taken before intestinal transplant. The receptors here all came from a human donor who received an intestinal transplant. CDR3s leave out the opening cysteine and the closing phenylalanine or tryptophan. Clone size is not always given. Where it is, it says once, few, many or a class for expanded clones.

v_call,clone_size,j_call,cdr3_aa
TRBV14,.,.,ASSHVLASSYEQY
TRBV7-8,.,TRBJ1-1,ASSLVRAEAF
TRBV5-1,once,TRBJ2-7,ASSPEPDRVYEQY
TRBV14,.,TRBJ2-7,ASSQDSPIWAGEQY
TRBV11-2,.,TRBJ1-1,ASSRETEAF
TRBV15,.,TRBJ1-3,ATSRDGNTIY
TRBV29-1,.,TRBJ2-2,SVAPGLAGVNTGELF
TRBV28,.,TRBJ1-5,ASSLSRDQPQH
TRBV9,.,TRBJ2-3,ASSVDRTDTQY
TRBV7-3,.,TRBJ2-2,ASSTTVNTGELF
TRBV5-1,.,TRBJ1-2,ASSLDIYGYT
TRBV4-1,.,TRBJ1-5,ASSEIPTGVGFNQPQH
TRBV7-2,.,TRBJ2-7,ASRKSGLQAYEQY
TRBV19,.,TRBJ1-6,ASSKGWDSPLH
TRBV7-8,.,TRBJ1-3,ASSLGMDSGNTIY
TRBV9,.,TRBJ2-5,ASSVGVGGAGETQY
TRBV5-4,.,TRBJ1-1,ASSFGQDLRAF
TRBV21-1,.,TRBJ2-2,ASSKVSEIIGRLNTGELF
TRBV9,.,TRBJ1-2,ASSVGPQDYGYT
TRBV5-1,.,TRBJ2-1,ASNQGTLGSNEQF
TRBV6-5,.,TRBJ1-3,ASSYGRGNTIY
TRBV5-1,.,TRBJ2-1,ASSKGTSSYNEQF
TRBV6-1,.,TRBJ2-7,ASSEGGSTYEQY
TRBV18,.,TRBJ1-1,ASSPRGGRNTEAF
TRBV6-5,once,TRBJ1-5,ASSGRELIQPQH
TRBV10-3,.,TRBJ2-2,AISSYRGLAGKNTGELF
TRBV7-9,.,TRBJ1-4,ASGTANEKLF
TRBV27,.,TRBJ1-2,ASRNKQGVGYT
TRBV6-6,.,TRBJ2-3,ASSYSILDTQY
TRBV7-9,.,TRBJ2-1,ASSPGGLAGVHNEQF
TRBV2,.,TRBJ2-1,ASIDYHGEQF
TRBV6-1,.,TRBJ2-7,ASSELRLAESYEQY
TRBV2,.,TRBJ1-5,ASRFTGSGNQPQH
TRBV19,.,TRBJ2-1,ASTPDRGTYNEQF
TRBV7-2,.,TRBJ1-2,ASSLGQGAYGYT
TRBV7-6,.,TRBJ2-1,ASSFRVPNEQF
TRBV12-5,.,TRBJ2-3,ASGPPPGTSTDTQY
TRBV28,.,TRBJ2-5,ASSRSSTRREQY
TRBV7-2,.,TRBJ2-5,ASSSQETQY
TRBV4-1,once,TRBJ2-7,ASSQGPGSYYEQY
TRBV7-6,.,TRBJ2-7,ASSLAGGPDYEQY
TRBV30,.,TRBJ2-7,AWSTMTATYEQY
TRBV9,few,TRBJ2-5,ASSSPGETQY
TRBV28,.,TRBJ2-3,ASTSRSRATDTQY
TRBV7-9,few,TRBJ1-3,ASSLGPTGAGNTIY
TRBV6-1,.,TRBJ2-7,ASSESGTGKQY
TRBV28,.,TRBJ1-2,ASSFGQPPYYYT
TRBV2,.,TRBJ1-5,ASRNYYSGTGGHQPQH
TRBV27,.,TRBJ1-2,ASSLSRGQSYT
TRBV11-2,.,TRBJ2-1,ASRRAGVSLYNEQF
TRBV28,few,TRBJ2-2,ASSWDRGSGELF
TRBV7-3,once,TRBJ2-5,ASSFGRWETQY
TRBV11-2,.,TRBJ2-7,ASSLWYEQY
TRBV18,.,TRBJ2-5,ASLRQGQETQY
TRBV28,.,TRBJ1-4,ASSPTGAPYEKLF